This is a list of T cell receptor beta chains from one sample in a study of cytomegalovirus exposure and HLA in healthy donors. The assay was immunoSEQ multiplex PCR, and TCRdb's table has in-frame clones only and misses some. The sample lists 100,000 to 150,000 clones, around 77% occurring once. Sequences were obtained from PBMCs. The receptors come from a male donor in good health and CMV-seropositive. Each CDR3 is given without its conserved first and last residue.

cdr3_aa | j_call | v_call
ASSLESGVTQY | TRBJ2-3 | TRBV5-5
ASSHQGGDTQY | TRBJ2-3 | TRBV5-1
ASSNRDRDYNEKLF | TRBJ1-4 | TRBV7-9
SVVRQTNTEAF | TRBJ1-1 | TRBV29-1
ASSTAGQGNSGYT | TRBJ1-2 | TRBV19
ASSDSGGGIEEAGELF | TRBJ2-2 | TRBV2
ASRTLADTVYEQY | . | TRBV2
ASSEAARTTEAF | TRBJ1-1 | TRBV6-1
ASSIAQGWGTDTQY | TRBJ2-3 | TRBV19
ASSLGVLETQY | TRBJ2-5 | TRBV7-2
ASSGTLSNQPQH | TRBJ1-5 | TRBV6-5
ASSRYGTQETQY | TRBJ2-5 | TRBV5-1
ASSPPGTGSHEQY | . | TRBV5-4
ASSRRLAAPQETQY | TRBJ2-5 | TRBV19
ASSPGMRIGETQY | TRBJ2-5 | TRBV5-1
ASRPRGLGVGHNEQF | TRBJ2-1 | TRBV2